This entry lists 6 T cell receptor beta chains sequenced from one sample in a study of early T cells in non-severe SARS-CoV-2 infection. TCRdb ran MiXCR on the 5' RACE reads and lists one entry per CDR3 protein. Here the sample spans fewer than 85,000 distinct CDR3 sequences, approximately 14% being singletons. The specimen sequenced was whole blood. These receptors were collected from an adult who was a healthcare worker with PCR-confirmed SARS-CoV-2 infection or an uninfected control (not recorded which).

This clonotype was detected ten times or more. The genes are TRBV4-1 and TRBJ2-1; the match to TRBD2 covers 16 bases. The CDR3 covers 20 residues. V trimming: 0 bases; J trimming: 4 bases; junction bases outside the gene matches: 9. Germline lookup yields CDR1 MGHRA and CDR2 YSYEKL. The CDR3 spells CASSQDPPGTSGGGYNEQFF. Written as DNA, the CDR3 is TGCGCCAGCAGCCAAGACCCCCCTGGGACTAGCGGGGGGGGGTACAATGAGCAGTTCTTC.

This clonotype came up many times. The CDR3 is CSAGGGMNYGYTF. CDR3 DNA sequence: TGCAGTGCTGGTGGGGGGATGAACTATGGCTACACCTTC. The chain recombines TRBV20-1 with TRBJ1-2, with D tentatively TRBD1 (5 bases). The ends were cut back, 5 bases at V and 2 bases at J, with 12 bases in the middle. The CDR3 is made up of 13 amino acids. Germline loops: CDR1 DFQATT, CDR2 SNEGSKA (reference sequence).

This clonotype showed up just a few times. The chain uses TRBV27 and TRBJ1-2; D ambiguous. Trimming took off 10 bases at V and 1 base at J, with 22 bases between the two ends. The CDR3 covers 16 residues. CDR1 and CDR2 (germline): MNHEY, SMNVEV (reference sequence). In DNA form, the CDR3 reads TGTGCCACCAGAGGATTTGAGGCCTTGGGTAACTATGGCTACACCTTC. Encoded protein: CATRGFEALGNYGYTF.

This clonotype was picked up a small number of times. The chain recombines TRBV18 with TRBJ2-5; TRBD1 is a possible D gene (6 bases). This CDR3 contains 14 residues. V was clipped by 6 bases and J by 2 bases, with 13 bases between them. Germline assignment: CDR1 KGHSH and CDR2 LQKENI. CDR3 DNA sequence: TGTGCCAGCTCTCATGGACAGCCTCAAGAGACCCAGTACTTC. Its translation is CASSHGQPQETQYF. The full variable domain, rest sourced from reference TRBV18 and TRBJ2-5, is NAGVMQNPRHLVRRRGQEARLRCSPMKGHSHVYWYRQLPEEGLKFMVYLQKENIIDESGMPKERFSAEFPKEGPSILRIQQVVRGDSAAYFCASSHGQPQETQYFGPGTRLLVL.

The CDR3 DNA reads TGTGCCAGCAGGGGGGGAGAGACCCAGTACTTC. Translation gives CASRGGETQYF. The V call is TRBV6-2 or TRBV6-3, the J call TRBJ2-5, with D possibly TRBD2 on 6 matching bases. The CDR3 sequence is 11 residues long. Germline-derived CDR1 and CDR2 are MNHEY and SVGEGT. The V gene lost 6 bases and the J gene lost 4 bases, with 6 bases spanning the gap.

This chain connects TRBV10-3 to TRBJ2-5, with D unresolved. The germline gives CDR1 ENHRY, CDR2 SYGVKD. There are 15 residues in the CDR3. Trimming removed 5 bases at V and 1 base at J, with 14 bases between. CDR3 in DNA: TGTGCCATCAGTCCAAGGCCCGCGAGCCAAGAGACCCAGTACTTC. Its protein is CAISPRPASQETQYF.